These T cell receptor beta chains were read from a single sample in a study of blood T cell repertoires in COVID-19. Clones were read by immunoSEQ multiplex PCR, and TCRdb kept only the in-frame ones, dropping some. The table records around 250,000 clones, 90% to 95% of them present only once. Sequenced input: PBMCs or T cells enriched from blood (not recorded which). The receptors stem from a human donor in a cohort exposed to, infected with or recovered from COVID-19 (not recorded which). The donor label of this sample is uncertain. CDR3s include the opening cysteine and the closing phenylalanine or tryptophan. The order of the fields is CDR3 DNA, CDR3 protein, D gene, clone size, J gene, V gene. D genes are given only for firm matches. Clone size appears in some rows only: once, few, many, or a class for an expanded clone.

CDR3 DNA: TGTGCCAGCAGCCCCGACGGGACAGGGCTCTACGAGCAGTACTTC
CDR3 protein: CASSPDGTGLYEQYF
D gene: TRBD1
clone size: once
J gene: TRBJ2-7
V gene: TRBV13

CDR3 DNA: TGCAGTGCTAGTGGGGGGGGGACAGGAGTCGGCGAGCAGTACTTC
CDR3 protein: CSASGGGTGVGEQYF
D gene: -
clone size: -
J gene: TRBJ2-7
V gene: TRBV20-1

CDR3 DNA: TGTGCCAGCGGCCTGATTTCAGGGGGCGTCGATGGCTACACCTTC
CDR3 protein: CASGLISGGVDGYTF
D gene: TRBD1
clone size: -
J gene: TRBJ1-2
V gene: TRBV6-5

CDR3 DNA: TGTGCCTGGAGTGTAGGTAGGGGGGGCACTGAAGCTTTCTTT
CDR3 protein: CAWSVGRGGTEAFF
D gene: -
clone size: -
J gene: TRBJ1-1
V gene: TRBV30

CDR3 DNA: TGTGCCAGCAGCGTAGGGGGCATCACTGAAGCTTTCTTT
CDR3 protein: CASSVGGITEAFF
D gene: -
clone size: -
J gene: TRBJ1-1
V gene: TRBV9

CDR3 DNA: TGTGCCAGTAGCAGGGACAGGGTCGGTGGCTACACCTTC
CDR3 protein: CASSRDRVGGYTF
D gene: TRBD1
clone size: -
J gene: TRBJ1-2
V gene: TRBV19

CDR3 DNA: TGTGCCAGCAGCACGACAGGGGTGGAAAATCAGCCCCAGCATTTT
CDR3 protein: CASSTTGVENQPQHF
D gene: TRBD1
clone size: -
J gene: TRBJ1-5
V gene: TRBV5-5

CDR3 DNA: TGTGCCAGCAGCTCCCGACTAGCGGGGCCTTCCTACGAGCAGTACTTC
CDR3 protein: CASSSRLAGPSYEQYF
D gene: TRBD2
clone size: -
J gene: TRBJ2-7
V gene: TRBV7-3

CDR3 DNA: TGTGCCAGCAGCTTGTTACAGGGCCACGAGCAGTACTTC
CDR3 protein: CASSLLQGHEQYF
D gene: -
clone size: few
J gene: TRBJ2-7
V gene: TRBV7-9

CDR3 DNA: TGTGCCACCTGGGGGACAGGGGGCGACTCACTATATGGCTACACCTTC
CDR3 protein: CATWGTGGDSLYGYTF
D gene: TRBD1
clone size: -
J gene: TRBJ1-2
V gene: TRBV19

CDR3 DNA: TGTGCCAGCAAAAGCGAGGCTAGCGGGGGCACCGGGGAGCTGTTTTTT
CDR3 protein: CASKSEASGGTGELFF
D gene: TRBD2
clone size: once
J gene: TRBJ2-2
V gene: TRBV27

CDR3 DNA: TGTGCCAGCGGACTAGCGGGGTTAAATGAGCAGTTCTTC
CDR3 protein: CASGLAGLNEQFF
D gene: TRBD2
clone size: -
J gene: TRBJ2-1
V gene: TRBV14

CDR3 DNA: TGCGCCAGCAGCGAGGGACTAGCGGGGAAAAATGAGCAGTTCTTC
CDR3 protein: CASSEGLAGKNEQFF
D gene: TRBD2
clone size: -
J gene: TRBJ2-1
V gene: TRBV5-1

CDR3 DNA: TGTGCCAGTAGTAGATCAGCCGGGACAGGGAATAATGAAAAACTGTTTTTT
CDR3 protein: CASSRSAGTGNNEKLFF
D gene: TRBD1
clone size: -
J gene: TRBJ1-4
V gene: TRBV19

CDR3 DNA: TGTGCCAGCAGTGAAACTAGCCGACAAGAGACCCAGTACTTC
CDR3 protein: CASSETSRQETQYF
D gene: -
clone size: -
J gene: TRBJ2-5
V gene: TRBV6-4

CDR3 DNA: TGTGCCAGCAGCTTAGGATCGGGTCCTATTAACTATGGCTACACCTTC
CDR3 protein: CASSLGSGPINYGYTF
D gene: -
clone size: -
J gene: TRBJ1-2
V gene: TRBV7-9

CDR3 DNA: TGCGCCAGCAGCCAAGGCCGGACAGGCTCTCTCACCGGGGAGCTGTTTTTT
CDR3 protein: CASSQGRTGSLTGELFF
D gene: TRBD1
clone size: -
J gene: TRBJ2-2
V gene: TRBV4-3

CDR3 DNA: TGTGCCAGCAGCTGGGACAGGGGATGGAGGAACACTGAAGCTTTCTTT
CDR3 protein: CASSWDRGWRNTEAFF
D gene: TRBD1
clone size: -
J gene: TRBJ1-1
V gene: TRBV6-2/TRBV6-3

CDR3 DNA: TGTGCCAGCAGTTACAACAGGGGTCACGAGACCCAGTACTTC
CDR3 protein: CASSYNRGHETQYF
D gene: TRBD1
clone size: -
J gene: TRBJ2-5
V gene: TRBV6-5

CDR3 DNA: TGTGCCAGCAGCCGTCGGGTAGGGGCTTACAATGAGCAGTTCTTC
CDR3 protein: CASSRRVGAYNEQFF
D gene: -
clone size: -
J gene: TRBJ2-1
V gene: TRBV7-9

CDR3 DNA: TGTGCCAGCACTCCGGGGTGGGGAAACACCATATATTTT
CDR3 protein: CASTPGWGNTIYF
D gene: -
clone size: -
J gene: TRBJ1-3
V gene: TRBV2

CDR3 DNA: TGTGCCAGCAGTGAATGGGCAAGAAGTAATCAGCCCCAGCATTTT
CDR3 protein: CASSEWARSNQPQHF
D gene: -
clone size: -
J gene: TRBJ1-5
V gene: TRBV2

CDR3 DNA: TGTGCCAGCAGCTTAGTTCTAACGGCTAGCGGCCAAGAGACCCAGTACTTC
CDR3 protein: CASSLVLTASGQETQYF
D gene: TRBD2
clone size: -
J gene: TRBJ2-5
V gene: TRBV7-2

CDR3 DNA: TGTGCCAGCAGCTTGTATTCCGGACAGGCCGTTAACTATGGCTACACCTTC
CDR3 protein: CASSLYSGQAVNYGYTF
D gene: TRBD1
clone size: -
J gene: TRBJ1-2
V gene: TRBV5-6

CDR3 DNA: TGTGCCAGCAGCTTTCTAGGGACTAGCGGGAGCCATTTT
CDR3 protein: CASSFLGTSGSHF
D gene: TRBD2
clone size: -
J gene: TRBJ2-3
V gene: TRBV13

CDR3 DNA: TGTGCCAGTAGTATAGGAATCTATCGGGACAGGGTTAACGAGCAGTACTTC
CDR3 protein: CASSIGIYRDRVNEQYF
D gene: TRBD1
clone size: -
J gene: TRBJ2-7
V gene: TRBV19

CDR3 DNA: TGTGCCAGCAGCCACGACAGGACCTATGGCTACACCTTC
CDR3 protein: CASSHDRTYGYTF
D gene: -
clone size: -
J gene: TRBJ1-2
V gene: TRBV3-1/TRBV3-2

CDR3 DNA: TGTGCCAGCAGTTATTTCCCTGGCCCTGCCGACGGGGCACCCCTCCACTTT
CDR3 protein: CASSYFPGPADGAPLHF
D gene: -
clone size: -
J gene: TRBJ1-6
V gene: TRBV6-2/TRBV6-3

CDR3 DNA: TGTGCCAGTAGTCCCACGGGAGGCGAGCAGTACTTC
CDR3 protein: CASSPTGGEQYF
D gene: TRBD2
clone size: -
J gene: TRBJ2-7
V gene: TRBV19

CDR3 DNA: TGTGCCATCAGTGAGCTAGCGGGGGACACAGATACGCAGTATTTT
CDR3 protein: CAISELAGDTDTQYF
D gene: TRBD2
clone size: -
J gene: TRBJ2-3
V gene: TRBV10-3

CDR3 DNA: TGTGCCAGCAGCTTAGGTACAGGGGGCCAGAGCACTGAAGCTTTCTTT
CDR3 protein: CASSLGTGGQSTEAFF
D gene: TRBD1
clone size: -
J gene: TRBJ1-1
V gene: TRBV7-2

CDR3 DNA: TGTGCCAGCAGCCCAAGCGGGGGGGCCTACAATGAGCAGTTCTTC
CDR3 protein: CASSPSGGAYNEQFF
D gene: TRBD2
clone size: -
J gene: TRBJ2-1
V gene: TRBV5-6

CDR3 DNA: TGCGCCAGCAGCTTGCAGGCTTCGAACACTGAAGCTTTCTTT
CDR3 protein: CASSLQASNTEAFF
D gene: -
clone size: -
J gene: TRBJ1-1
V gene: TRBV5-1

CDR3 DNA: TGCGCCAGCAGCCAAGGGGCGGGGGCGAACACCGGGGAGCTGTTTTTT
CDR3 protein: CASSQGAGANTGELFF
D gene: TRBD2
clone size: -
J gene: TRBJ2-2
V gene: TRBV4-1

CDR3 DNA: TGCAGCGTTGCCCGCGGGGGCACGAACACTGAAGCTTTCTTT
CDR3 protein: CSVARGGTNTEAFF
D gene: -
clone size: -
J gene: TRBJ1-1
V gene: TRBV29-1

CDR3 DNA: TGCGCCAGCAGCCAAGTACTCGGACAGGGGATCGGAAACACCATATATTTT
CDR3 protein: CASSQVLGQGIGNTIYF
D gene: TRBD1
clone size: -
J gene: TRBJ1-3
V gene: TRBV4-3

CDR3 DNA: TGCGCCAGCAGCTTGGCGGACAGTGGGAAATCACCCCTCCACTTT
CDR3 protein: CASSLADSGKSPLHF
D gene: -
clone size: -
J gene: TRBJ1-6
V gene: TRBV5-1

CDR3 DNA: TGTGCCAGCAGTGTGGGACTTCAAGAGACCCAGTACTTC
CDR3 protein: CASSVGLQETQYF
D gene: -
clone size: once
J gene: TRBJ2-5
V gene: TRBV2

CDR3 DNA: TGTGCCAGCAGTTTGGGTGACAGGAGGAATTCACCCCTCCACTTT
CDR3 protein: CASSLGDRRNSPLHF
D gene: -
clone size: -
J gene: TRBJ1-6
V gene: TRBV28

CDR3 DNA: TGTGCCAGCAGCAAAGTTGGGAGAAACAGGGGAGATGGATATGGCTACACCTTC
CDR3 protein: CASSKVGRNRGDGYGYTF
D gene: -
clone size: -
J gene: TRBJ1-2
V gene: TRBV21-1

CDR3 DNA: TGTGCCAGCAGCCCCTGGACTGGAAGCACAGATACGCAGTATTTT
CDR3 protein: CASSPWTGSTDTQYF
D gene: -
clone size: -
J gene: TRBJ2-3
V gene: TRBV11-2

CDR3 DNA: TGTGCCAGCCTGGAGGGTGGGGGGGCAAAGACCCAGTACTTC
CDR3 protein: CASLEGGGAKTQYF
D gene: -
clone size: -
J gene: TRBJ2-5
V gene: TRBV7-2

CDR3 DNA: TGTGCCAGCTCACCAGGGGGGACGAACACTGAAGCTTTCTTT
CDR3 protein: CASSPGGTNTEAFF
D gene: -
clone size: -
J gene: TRBJ1-1
V gene: TRBV18

CDR3 DNA: TGTGCCAGCAGTCCGGTAGCCAAAAACATTCAGTACTTC
CDR3 protein: CASSPVAKNIQYF
D gene: -
clone size: -
J gene: TRBJ2-4
V gene: TRBV12-3/TRBV12-4

CDR3 DNA: TGCGCCAGCAGCCCCGACAGGGACACTGAAGCTTTCTTT
CDR3 protein: CASSPDRDTEAFF
D gene: TRBD1
clone size: -
J gene: TRBJ1-1
V gene: TRBV5-1

CDR3 DNA: TGTGCCAGCAGCTTAGCGGGGGGGGCCAGAGATACGCAGTATTTT
CDR3 protein: CASSLAGGARDTQYF
D gene: -
clone size: -
J gene: TRBJ2-3
V gene: TRBV7-8

CDR3 DNA: TGCGCCAGCAGCCAAGGAACAGGGGGTTATGGCTACACCTTC
CDR3 protein: CASSQGTGGYGYTF
D gene: TRBD1
clone size: -
J gene: TRBJ1-2
V gene: TRBV4-1

CDR3 DNA: TGTGCCAGCAGCTTCTACCCAGGTGACACCATATATTTT
CDR3 protein: CASSFYPGDTIYF
D gene: -
clone size: -
J gene: TRBJ1-3
V gene: TRBV7-3

CDR3 DNA: TGTGCCAGCAGTGACCCCAGGGACTATGGCTACACCTTC
CDR3 protein: CASSDPRDYGYTF
D gene: -
clone size: -
J gene: TRBJ1-2
V gene: TRBV2

CDR3 DNA: TGCGCCAGCAGCCAAGATGTCGCGCTCCAGCAGTACTTC
CDR3 protein: CASSQDVALQQYF
D gene: -
clone size: -
J gene: TRBJ2-7
V gene: TRBV4-1

CDR3 DNA: TGTGCCAGTAGTACCACTCCAATAGGGGGCTGGGGCACTGAAGCTTTCTTT
CDR3 protein: CASSTTPIGGWGTEAFF
D gene: TRBD1
clone size: -
J gene: TRBJ1-1
V gene: TRBV19

CDR3 DNA: TGTGCCAGCAGCCACGGTATCGCGAGCAATCAGCCCCAGCATTTT
CDR3 protein: CASSHGIASNQPQHF
D gene: -
clone size: -
J gene: TRBJ1-5
V gene: TRBV7-2

CDR3 DNA: TGCGCCAGCAGCTTGGGTCCGGGACAGGGAGCCGGGGAGCTGTTTTTT
CDR3 protein: CASSLGPGQGAGELFF
D gene: TRBD1
clone size: -
J gene: TRBJ2-2
V gene: TRBV5-1

CDR3 DNA: TGTGCCAGCAGCTTAGCGACAGGGGAAGAAGAGACCCAGTACTTC
CDR3 protein: CASSLATGEEETQYF
D gene: TRBD1
clone size: -
J gene: TRBJ2-5
V gene: TRBV7-8

CDR3 DNA: TGCGCCAGCAGCGGACAGGGTGCCCACGAGCAGTACTTC
CDR3 protein: CASSGQGAHEQYF
D gene: TRBD1
clone size: -
J gene: TRBJ2-7
V gene: TRBV5-1

CDR3 DNA: TGTGCCAGCACCTTAAGCGGGGGGAGTATAAATGAGCAGTTCTTC
CDR3 protein: CASTLSGGSINEQFF
D gene: TRBD2
clone size: -
J gene: TRBJ2-1
V gene: TRBV7-2

CDR3 DNA: TGTGCCAGCAGCCCCCGGGACAGGGACGAGCAGTACTTC
CDR3 protein: CASSPRDRDEQYF
D gene: TRBD1
clone size: -
J gene: TRBJ2-7
V gene: TRBV14

CDR3 DNA: TGTGCCAGCAGCCTAGGAAGTTCACCCCTCCACTTT
CDR3 protein: CASSLGSSPLHF
D gene: -
clone size: few
J gene: TRBJ1-6
V gene: TRBV6-5

CDR3 DNA: TGTGCCAGTAGTACCCAGGGATCCTATAATTCACCCCTCCACTTT
CDR3 protein: CASSTQGSYNSPLHF
D gene: -
clone size: -
J gene: TRBJ1-6
V gene: TRBV19

CDR3 DNA: TGTGCCAGCAGCCCGGCTCCAGGGGTGGAGAACTCTGGAAACACCATATATTTT
CDR3 protein: CASSPAPGVENSGNTIYF
D gene: -
clone size: -
J gene: TRBJ1-3
V gene: TRBV3-1/TRBV3-2